The subject of this entry is one TCR beta chain. Its antigen remains unidentified. This entry belongs to a study of T cell clonotyping in hematopoietic cell transplantation. V lost 10 bases, J lost 5 bases, and 13 bases stayed unmatched. Germline V CDR1 and CDR2: SGHVS, FNYEAQ. The CDR3 loop spans 15 amino acids. The study, taken as a whole, reports: Graft donor and pretransplant recipient Inverse Simpson Index values predicted broader posttransplant TCR diversity.

Sequencing was performed with immunoSEQ multiplex PCR; in TCRdb, only in-frame clones are kept and a portion is missing. The top ten hold about 11% of the sample, which has some 15,000 clones, roughly 58% seen once. The chain has TRBV7-6 and TRBJ2-5, with 10 bases aligning to TRBD2. This material consisted of PBMCs, taken 30 days after allogeneic stem cell transplant. The TCR originated in a male patient aged 50 or older who had an allogeneic stem cell transplant from an unrelated donor, so T cells may come from the graft donor. Some clones in this sample may be carry-over from other donors' samples. CDR3 in amino acids: CATTREAGGMETQYF. Written as DNA, the CDR3 is TGTGCCACAACTCGGGAAGCGGGGGGGATGGAGACCCAGTACTTC.